These 7 T cell receptor beta chains were all obtained from the same sample, sequenced in a study of blood T cell repertoires in COVID-19. The data were produced by immunoSEQ multiplex PCR, yet TCRdb's version contains in-frame clones alone and is incomplete. The sample shows about 300,000 clones, roughly 83% of them seen only once. Material for sequencing was peripheral blood. The receptors stem from a human donor with COVID-19, enrolled during active disease. The donor label of this sample is uncertain.

This clone was seen once. This sequence joins TRBV6-6 and TRBJ2-5, with 7 positions matching TRBD2. CDR3 size: 14 residues. After removal of 7 bases from V and 2 bases from J, the junction contained 7 bases not matched to a gene. Germline loops: CDR1 MNHNY, CDR2 SVGAGI (reference sequence). CDR3 sequence reads: CASNRGLTQETQYF. For the CDR3, the DNA is TGTGCCAGCAACCGGGGACTAACACAAGAGACCCAGTACTTC.

This rearrangement joins TRBV9 to TRBJ2-7; 10 nucleotides align to TRBD2. Germline CDR1 is SGDLS and CDR2 is YYNGEE. The ends lost 4 bases at V and 5 bases at J; junction bases unmatched: 9. CDR3 length: 15 amino acids. As DNA, the CDR3 is TGTGCCAGCAGCTTCCTAGCGGGAGAGGCTAACGAGCAGTACTTC. Its translation: CASSFLAGEANEQYF.

This clone was detected only once. The V call is TRBV30, the J call TRBJ2-4; D might be TRBD2 (5 bases). Germline-derived CDR1 and CDR2 are GTSNPN and SVGIG (reference sequence). Trimming shortened V by 3 bases and J by 9 bases, and 12 bases separated the two germline ends. CDR3 size: 12 residues. The CDR3 nucleotides read TGTGCCTGGAGGGACTCGGGTAGCATTCAGTACTTC. It encodes CAWRDSGSIQYF.

DNA for the CDR3: TGTGCCAGCAGCCCACTGACAGGGCTGGGGAACACTGAAGCTTTCTTT. Its protein is CASSPLTGLGNTEAFF. The chain couples TRBV7-2 to TRBJ1-1; 7 positions agree with TRBD1. Germline V CDR1 and CDR2: SGHTA, FQGNSA. This CDR3 has 16 amino acids. The junction had 10 bases not matched to a gene; V was cut back by 5 bases and J by 1 base. Drawing the rest from reference TRBV7-2 and TRBJ1-1, the complete variable domain is GAGVSQSPSNKVTEKGKDVELRCDPISGHTALYWYRQSLGQGLEFLIYFQGNSAPDKSGLPSDRFSAERTGGSVSTLTIQRTQQEDSAVYLCASSPLTGLGNTEAFFGQGTRLTVV.

CDR3 DNA: TGTGCCAGCAGTGAATTTTATGAGGCCTACTATGGCTACACCTTC. Translation: CASSEFYEAYYGYTF. The rearrangement links TRBV2 to TRBJ1-2; D ambiguous. The CDR3 is 15 amino acids. Germline assignment: CDR1 SNHLY and CDR2 FYNNEI. Trimming took 2 bases from V and 3 from J, leaving 13 bases between them.

The chain combines TRBV7-2 with TRBJ2-1; weak D call: TRBD1 (7 bases). Per the germline V gene, CDR1 is SGHTA and CDR2 is FQGNSA. This CDR3 contains 16 residues. Trimming removed 0 bases from V and 9 bases from J, with 18 bases in between. The CDR3 DNA sequence: TGTGCCAGCAGCTTAGCTCTCGGGACAGCGGGTCTTGAGCAGTTCTTC. Its protein product is CASSLALGTAGLEQFF.

This clone was seen more than once but under ten times. V usage is TRBV10-3 and J usage is TRBJ1-3; D is unclear. Trimming pared 8 bases from V and 4 bases from J, leaving 12 bases between. Germline assignment: CDR1 ENHRY and CDR2 SYGVKD. The CDR3 extends over 13 amino acids. The CDR3 is CAIRGEVGNTIYF. The CDR3 DNA follows: TGTGCCATCCGAGGAGAAGTCGGAAACACCATATATTTT.